This T cell receptor (beta chain) was sequenced during a study of T cells in Graves' hyperthyroidism and ophthalmopathy. Broader study findings: The model predicted ophthalmopathy a median around six months before onset. In the blood, most expanded thyroid clonotypes above 0.001 appeared as well.

The study enrolled patients aged 18 to 65 with newly diagnosed hyperthyroidism of under 2 months' duration. Germline CDR1 reads PRHDT; CDR2 reads FYEKMQ (reference sequence). The CDR3 spans 15 residues. The V gene lost 4 bases and the J gene lost 7 bases, with 17 bases spanning the gap. Researchers amplified the TCR beta CDR3 regions from RNA transcripts. An initial round of RT-PCR targeting the TCR CDR3 relied on the HTBI primer set. MiXCR, run by TCRdb on the multiplex PCR reads, gives a single entry per CDR3 protein. The data contain about 510,000 distinct CDR3 sequences, 13% to 15% of them singletons. There are many counts of this clonotype. What it recognizes is unknown.

The TCR originated in a woman aged 40 to 50 with Graves' hyperthyroidism. Sequencing input: blood. The chain has TRBV13 and TRBJ2-1; TRBD1 is a possible D gene (6 bases). The CDR3, as DNA: TGTGCCAGCAGCTCAACATACAGGGTTTGGAATGAGCAGTTCTTC. Its protein is CASSSTYRVWNEQFF.